This TCR beta chain derives from a study of blood T cell repertoires in COVID-19. V was clipped by 2 bases and J by 0 bases, with 6 bases between them. The CDR3 loop spans 15 amino acids. Germline-derived CDR1 and CDR2 are SGDLS and YYNGEE. This table comes from immunoSEQ multiplex PCR, and its TCRdb copy is limited to in-frame clones, with some not included. Altogether 250,000 to 300,000 clones are present, 80% to 90% being singletons, with the ten largest covering less than 2.5%. This receptor was obtained from a woman aged 45-60 years who had recovered from COVID-19. Sequencing input: PBMCs or T cells enriched from blood (not recorded which). V and J are TRBV9 and TRBJ2-6; D is uncertain. The CDR3 protein is CASSVSASGANVLTF. For the CDR3, the DNA is TGTGCCAGCAGCGTCAGCGCCTCTGGGGCCAACGTCCTGACTTTC.